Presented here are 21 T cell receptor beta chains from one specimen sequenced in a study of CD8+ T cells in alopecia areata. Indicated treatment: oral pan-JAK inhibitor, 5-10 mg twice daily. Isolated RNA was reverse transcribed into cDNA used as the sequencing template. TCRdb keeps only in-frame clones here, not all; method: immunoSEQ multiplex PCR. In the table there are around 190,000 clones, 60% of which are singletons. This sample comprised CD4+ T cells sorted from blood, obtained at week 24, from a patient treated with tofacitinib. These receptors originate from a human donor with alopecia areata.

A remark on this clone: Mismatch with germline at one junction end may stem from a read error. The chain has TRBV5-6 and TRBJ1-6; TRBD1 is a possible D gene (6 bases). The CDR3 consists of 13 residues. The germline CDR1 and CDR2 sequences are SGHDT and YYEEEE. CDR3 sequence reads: CASSLFAGTPSGF. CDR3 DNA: TGTGCCAGCAGCTTGTTTGCCGGGACACCCTCTGGCTTT.

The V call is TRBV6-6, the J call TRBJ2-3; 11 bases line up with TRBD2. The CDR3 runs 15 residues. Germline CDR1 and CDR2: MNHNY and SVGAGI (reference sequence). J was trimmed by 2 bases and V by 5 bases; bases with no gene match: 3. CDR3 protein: CASSRTSGFTDTQYF. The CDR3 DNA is TGTGCCAGCAGTCGGACTAGCGGGTTCACAGATACGCAGTATTTT.

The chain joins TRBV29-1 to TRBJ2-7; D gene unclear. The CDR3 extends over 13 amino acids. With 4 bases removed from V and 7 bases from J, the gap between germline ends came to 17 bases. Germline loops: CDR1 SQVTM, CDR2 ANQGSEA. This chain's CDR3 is CSVVSAGKREQYF. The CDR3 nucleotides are TGCAGCGTTGTATCGGCAGGCAAGAGAGAGCAGTACTTC.

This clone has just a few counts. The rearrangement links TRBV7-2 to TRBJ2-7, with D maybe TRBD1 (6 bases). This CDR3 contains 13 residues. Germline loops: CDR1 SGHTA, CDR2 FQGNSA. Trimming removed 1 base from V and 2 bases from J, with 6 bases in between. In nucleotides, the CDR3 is TGTGCCAGCAGCTTAGGGGGGCCCTACGAGCAGTACTTC. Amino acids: CASSLGGPYEQYF.

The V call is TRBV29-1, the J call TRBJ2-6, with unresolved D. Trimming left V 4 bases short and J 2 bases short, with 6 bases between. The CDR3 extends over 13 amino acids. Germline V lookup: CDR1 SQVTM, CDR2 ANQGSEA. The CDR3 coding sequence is TGCAGCGTTGCCCTGACTGGGGCCAACGTCCTGACTTTC. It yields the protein CSVALTGANVLTF. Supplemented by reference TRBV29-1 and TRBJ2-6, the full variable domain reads SAVISQKPSRDICQRGTSLTIQCQVDSQVTMMFWYRQQPGQSLTLIATANQGSEATYESGFVIDKFPISRPNLTFSTLTVSNMSPEDSSIYLCSVALTGANVLTFGAGSRLTVL.

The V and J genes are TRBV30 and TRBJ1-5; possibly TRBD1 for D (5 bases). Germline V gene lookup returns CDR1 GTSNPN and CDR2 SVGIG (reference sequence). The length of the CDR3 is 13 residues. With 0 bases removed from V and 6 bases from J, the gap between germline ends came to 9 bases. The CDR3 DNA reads TGTGCCTGGAGTGTAGGGGCAGCTCAGCCCCAGCATTTT. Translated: CAWSVGAAQPQHF.

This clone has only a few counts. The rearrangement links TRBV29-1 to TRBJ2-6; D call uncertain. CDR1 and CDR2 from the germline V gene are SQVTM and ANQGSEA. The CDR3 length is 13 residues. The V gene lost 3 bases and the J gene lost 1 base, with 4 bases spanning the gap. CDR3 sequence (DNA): TGCAGCGTTGAGCATTCTGGGGCCAACGTCCTGACTTTC. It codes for CSVEHSGANVLTF.

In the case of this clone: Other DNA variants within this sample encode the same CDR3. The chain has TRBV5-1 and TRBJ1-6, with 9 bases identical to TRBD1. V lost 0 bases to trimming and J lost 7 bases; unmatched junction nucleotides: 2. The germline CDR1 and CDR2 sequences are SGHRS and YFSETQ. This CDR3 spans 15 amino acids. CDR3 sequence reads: CASSLAGTGNSPLHF. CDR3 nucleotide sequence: TGCGCCAGCAGCTTGGCCGGGACAGGGAATTCACCCCTCCACTTT.

CDR3 residues: CASSYQRGNNEQFF. CDR3 DNA sequence: TGTGCCAGCAGTTACCAGCGGGGGAACAATGAGCAGTTCTTC. The chain employs TRBV6-6 and TRBJ2-1, with TRBD2 identical over 8 bases. Germline trimming cut 2 bases from V and 5 bases from J; bases unmatched to any gene: 2. This CDR3 has 14 residues. Germline V gene sequence: CDR1 MNHNY, CDR2 SVGAGI (reference sequence).

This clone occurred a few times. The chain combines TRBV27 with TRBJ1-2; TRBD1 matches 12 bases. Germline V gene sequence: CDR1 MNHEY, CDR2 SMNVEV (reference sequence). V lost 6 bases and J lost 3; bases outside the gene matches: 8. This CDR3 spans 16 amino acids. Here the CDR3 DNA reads TGTGCCAGCAGCCGGGACAGGGGGCGCGGGTACTATGGCTACACCTTC. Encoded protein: CASSRDRGRGYYGYTF.

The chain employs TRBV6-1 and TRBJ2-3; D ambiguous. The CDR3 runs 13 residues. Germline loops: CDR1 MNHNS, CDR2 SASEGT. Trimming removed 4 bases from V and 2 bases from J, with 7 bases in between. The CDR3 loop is CASSAQATDTQYF. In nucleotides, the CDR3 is TGTGCCAGCAGTGCTCAGGCCACAGATACGCAGTATTTT.

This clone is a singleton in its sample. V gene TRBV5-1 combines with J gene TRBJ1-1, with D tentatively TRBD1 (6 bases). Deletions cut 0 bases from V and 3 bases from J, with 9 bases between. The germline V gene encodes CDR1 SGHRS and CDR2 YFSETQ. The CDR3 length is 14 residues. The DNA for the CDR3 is TGCGCCAGCAGCTTGGTAGCAGGGGACACTGAAGCTTTCTTT. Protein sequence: CASSLVAGDTEAFF.

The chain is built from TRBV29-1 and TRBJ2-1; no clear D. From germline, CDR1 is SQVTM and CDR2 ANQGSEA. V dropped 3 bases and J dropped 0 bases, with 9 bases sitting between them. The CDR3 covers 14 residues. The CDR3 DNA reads TGCAGCGTTGATCCCCCGAGCTCCTACAATGAGCAGTTCTTC. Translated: CSVDPPSSYNEQFF.

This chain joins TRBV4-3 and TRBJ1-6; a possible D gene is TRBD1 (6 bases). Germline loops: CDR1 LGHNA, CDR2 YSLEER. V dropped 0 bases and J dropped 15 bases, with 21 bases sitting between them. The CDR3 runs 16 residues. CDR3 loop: CASSQDGTRPSVHLHF. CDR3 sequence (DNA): TGCGCCAGCAGCCAAGATGGGACACGTCCTTCAGTGCACCTCCACTTT.

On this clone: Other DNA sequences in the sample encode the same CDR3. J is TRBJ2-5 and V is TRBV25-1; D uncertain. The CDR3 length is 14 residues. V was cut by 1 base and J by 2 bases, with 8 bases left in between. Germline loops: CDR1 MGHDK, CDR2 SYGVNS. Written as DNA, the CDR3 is TGTGCCAGCAGTGAATCTCGGTTACAAGAGACCCAGTACTTC. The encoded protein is CASSESRLQETQYF.

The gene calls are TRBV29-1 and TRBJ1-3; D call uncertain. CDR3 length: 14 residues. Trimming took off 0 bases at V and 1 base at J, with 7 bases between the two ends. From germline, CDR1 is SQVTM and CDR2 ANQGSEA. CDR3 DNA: TGCAGCGTTGAAGATCCCAGATCTGGAAACACCATATATTTT. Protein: CSVEDPRSGNTIYF. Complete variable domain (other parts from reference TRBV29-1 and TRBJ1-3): SAVISQKPSRDICQRGTSLTIQCQVDSQVTMMFWYRQQPGQSLTLIATANQGSEATYESGFVIDKFPISRPNLTFSTLTVSNMSPEDSSIYLCSVEDPRSGNTIYFGEGSWLTVV.

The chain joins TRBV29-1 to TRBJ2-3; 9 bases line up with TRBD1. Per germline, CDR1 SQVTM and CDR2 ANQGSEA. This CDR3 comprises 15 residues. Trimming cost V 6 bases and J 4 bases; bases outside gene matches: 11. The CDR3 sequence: CSVARTGADSDTQYF. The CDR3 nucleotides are TGCAGCGTCGCAAGGACAGGGGCTGATTCAGATACGCAGTATTTT.

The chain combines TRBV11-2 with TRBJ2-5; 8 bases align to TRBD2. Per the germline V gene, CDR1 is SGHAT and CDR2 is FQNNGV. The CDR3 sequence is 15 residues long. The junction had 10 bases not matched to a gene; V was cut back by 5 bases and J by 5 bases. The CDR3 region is CASSLGSGGRETQYF. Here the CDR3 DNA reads TGTGCCAGCAGCCTAGGGAGCGGGGGTAGGGAGACCCAGTACTTC.

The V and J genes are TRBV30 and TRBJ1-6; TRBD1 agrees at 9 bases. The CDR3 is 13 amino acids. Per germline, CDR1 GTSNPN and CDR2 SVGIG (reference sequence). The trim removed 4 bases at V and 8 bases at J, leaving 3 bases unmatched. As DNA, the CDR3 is TGTGCCTGGAAGGACAGGGGTGATTCACCCCTCCACTTT. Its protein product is CAWKDRGDSPLHF.

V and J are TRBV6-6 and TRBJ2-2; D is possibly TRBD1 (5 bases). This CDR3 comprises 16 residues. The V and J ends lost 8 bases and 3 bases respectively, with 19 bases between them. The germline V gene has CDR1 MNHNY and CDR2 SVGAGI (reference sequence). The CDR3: CASENQGVQYTGELFF. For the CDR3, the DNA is TGTGCCAGCGAAAACCAAGGGGTACAATACACCGGGGAGCTGTTTTTT.

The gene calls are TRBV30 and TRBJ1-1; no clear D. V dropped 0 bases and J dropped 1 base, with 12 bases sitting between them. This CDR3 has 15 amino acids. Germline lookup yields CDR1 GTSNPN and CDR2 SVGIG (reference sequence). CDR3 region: CAWSVGRNGNTEAFF. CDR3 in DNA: TGTGCCTGGAGTGTAGGACGGAACGGGAACACTGAAGCTTTCTTT. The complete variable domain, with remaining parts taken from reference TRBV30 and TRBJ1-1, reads SQTIHQWPATLVQPVGSPLSLECTVEGTSNPNLYWYRQAAGRGLQLLFYSVGIGQISSEVPQNLSASRPQDRQFILSSKKLLLSDSGFYLCAWSVGRNGNTEAFFGQGTRLTVV.